This TCR beta chain was recorded in a study of CD8+ T cells in alopecia areata. Study-wide results and caveats: Normal skin's resident alphabeta T cells are also sequenced in scalp samples. Possibly because of HLA-related factors, TCR sharing was less clear across patients than in mice.

Notes on this clone: The target antigen is unknown. The same CDR3 also results from other DNA sequences found in this sample.

RNA extraction and reverse transcription yielded cDNA as sequencing template. Some clones are missing from TCRdb's copy, which holds only in-frame ones; the method was immunoSEQ multiplex PCR. Of about 140,000 clones listed, about three fifths are singletons. V was clipped by 3 bases and J by 4 bases; unmatched bases: 1. Germline lookup yields CDR1 GTSNPN and CDR2 SVGIG (reference sequence). The CDR3 runs 12 residues. The chain carries TRBV30 and TRBJ2-3; TRBD1 matches at 7 bases. Sequences were obtained from CD4+ T cells sorted from blood. This TCR came from a human donor in good health. CDR3 in amino acids: CAWSGTADTQYF. The CDR3 bases are TGTGCCTGGAGCGGGACAGCAGATACGCAGTATTTT.